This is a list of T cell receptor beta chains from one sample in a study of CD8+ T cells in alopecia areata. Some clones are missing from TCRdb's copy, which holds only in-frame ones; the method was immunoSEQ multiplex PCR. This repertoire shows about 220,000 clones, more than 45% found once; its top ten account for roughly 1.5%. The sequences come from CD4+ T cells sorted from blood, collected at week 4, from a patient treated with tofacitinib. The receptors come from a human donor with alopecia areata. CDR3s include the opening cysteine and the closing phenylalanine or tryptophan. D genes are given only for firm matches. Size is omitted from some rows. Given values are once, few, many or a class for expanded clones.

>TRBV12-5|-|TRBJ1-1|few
CASGLDSTEAFF
TGTGCTAGTGGTTTGGACAGCACTGAAGCTTTCTTT
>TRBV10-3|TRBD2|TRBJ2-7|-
CATSTSGAPYEQYF
TGTGCCACTTCGACTAGCGGGGCTCCCTACGAGCAGTACTTC
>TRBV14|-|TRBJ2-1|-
CASSQPRGTVGGSYNEQFF
TGTGCCAGCAGCCAACCCCGAGGGACAGTGGGGGGGTCCTACAATGAGCAGTTCTTC
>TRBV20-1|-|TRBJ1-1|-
CSATGNTEAFF
TGCAGTGCTACAGGGAACACTGAAGCTTTCTTT
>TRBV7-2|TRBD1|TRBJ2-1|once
CASSLTGANEQFF
TGTGCCAGCAGCTTAACAGGGGCCAATGAGCAGTTCTTC
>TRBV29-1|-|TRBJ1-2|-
CSVGKSVNYGYTF
TGCAGCGTTGGGAAGTCGGTTAACTATGGCTACACCTTC
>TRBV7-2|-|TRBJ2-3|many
CASSLGDGFRTDTQYF
TGTGCCAGCAGCTTAGGTGACGGCTTCCGCACAGATACGCAGTATTTT
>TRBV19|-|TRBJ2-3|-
CASRDSKWTDTQYF
TGTGCCAGTCGTGACAGCAAGTGGACAGATACGCAGTATTTT
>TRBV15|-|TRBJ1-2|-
CATSGRDAGQAYGYTF
TGTGCCACCAGCGGACGAGATGCAGGCCAAGCCTATGGCTACACCTTC
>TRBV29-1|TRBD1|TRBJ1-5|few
CSAQTGGDQPQHF
TGCAGCGCTCAGACAGGGGGCGACCAGCCCCAGCATTTT
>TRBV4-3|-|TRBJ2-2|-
CASSQVLRYTGELFF
TGCGCCAGCAGCCAAGTTTTGAGGTACACCGGGGAGCTGTTTTTT
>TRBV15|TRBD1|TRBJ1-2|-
CATSPGQGFAGGGYTF
TGTGCCACCAGCCCGGGACAGGGTTTTGCTGGTGGTGGCTACACCTTC
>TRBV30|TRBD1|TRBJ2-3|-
CAWSLGQGSTDTQYF
TGTGCCTGGAGTCTCGGACAGGGTAGCACAGATACGCAGTATTTT
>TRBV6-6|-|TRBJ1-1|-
CATKNTEAFF
TGTGCCACGAAAAACACTGAAGCTTTCTTT
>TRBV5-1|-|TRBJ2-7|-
CASSLAGHYEQYF
TGCGCCAGCAGCTTGGCCGGACACTACGAGCAGTACTTC
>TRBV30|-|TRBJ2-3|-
CAWSVRDTQYF
TGTGCCTGGAGTGTACGGGATACGCAGTATTTT
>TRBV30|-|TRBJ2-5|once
CAWTPLATIKTQYF
TGTGCCTGGACCCCGCTAGCGACTATAAAGACCCAGTACTTC
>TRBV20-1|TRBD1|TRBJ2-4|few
CSVTYQGESYF
TGCAGTGTTACTTACCAGGGGGAATCGTACTTC
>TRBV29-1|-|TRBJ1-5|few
CSVVGQGSNQPQHF
TGCAGCGTTGTGGGGCAGGGGAGCAATCAGCCCCAGCATTTT
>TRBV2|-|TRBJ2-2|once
CASNLWGVPGELFF
TGTGCCAGCAACCTTTGGGGGGTGCCGGGGGAGCTGTTTTTT
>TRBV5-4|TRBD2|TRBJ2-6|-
CASSGTAIAGLIAGANVLTF
TGTGCCAGCAGCGGCACTGCTATAGCGGGGCTCATCGCAGGGGCCAACGTCCTGACTTTC
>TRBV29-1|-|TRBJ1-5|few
CSVGGGNQPQHF
TGCAGCGTTGGCGGGGGCAATCAGCCCCAGCATTTT
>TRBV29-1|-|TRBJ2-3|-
CSVEVARADTQYF
TGCAGCGTTGAGGTAGCGCGCGCAGATACGCAGTATTTT
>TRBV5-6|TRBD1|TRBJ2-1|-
CASSMGQGARFF
TGTGCCAGCAGCATGGGACAGGGTGCTCGGTTCTTC
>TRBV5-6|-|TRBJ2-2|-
CASSPLLMGINTGELFF
TGTGCCAGCAGCCCGCTGCTGATGGGGATAAACACCGGGGAGCTGTTTTTT
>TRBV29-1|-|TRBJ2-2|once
CSVRTLNTGELFF
TGCAGCGTTCGTACTTTGAACACCGGGGAGCTGTTTTTT
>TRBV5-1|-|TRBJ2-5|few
CASRSEGQETQYF
TGCGCCAGCAGGTCGGAGGGACAAGAGACCCAGTACTTC
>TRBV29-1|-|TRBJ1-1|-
CSVEGTMNTEAFF
TGCAGCGTTGAAGGGACCATGAACACTGAAGCTTTCTTT
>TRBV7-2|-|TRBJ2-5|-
CASSFSRETQYF
TGTGCCAGCAGCTTTTCCCGAGAGACCCAGTACTTC
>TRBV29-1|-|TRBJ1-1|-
CISREDGNTEAFF
TGCATCTCCAGAGAGGACGGCAACACTGAAGCTTTCTTT
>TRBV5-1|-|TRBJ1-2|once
CASSLDRPNYGYTF
TGCGCCAGCAGCTTGGACAGGCCTAACTATGGCTACACCTTC
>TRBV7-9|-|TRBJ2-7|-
CASSLIGLQGGDEQYF
TGTGCCAGCAGCTTAATCGGCCTGCAAGGGGGAGACGAGCAGTACTTC
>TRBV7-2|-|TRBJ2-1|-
CASSLTTSSYNEQFF
TGTGCCAGCAGCCTCACGACGAGCTCCTACAATGAGCAGTTCTTC
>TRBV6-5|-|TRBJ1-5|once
CASSYTGQDQPQHF
TGTGCCAGCAGTTATACCGGACAAGATCAGCCCCAGCATTTT
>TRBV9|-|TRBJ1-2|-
CASSVATGALYTF
TGTGCCAGCAGCGTAGCTACCGGGGCTCTCTACACCTTC
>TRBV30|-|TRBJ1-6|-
CASRALSSYNSPLHF
TGTGCCTCCCGGGCCCTGAGCTCCTATAATTCACCCCTCCACTTT
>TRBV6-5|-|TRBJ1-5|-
CASSLLDNQPQHF
TGTGCCAGCAGTCTCCTTGACAATCAGCCCCAGCATTTT
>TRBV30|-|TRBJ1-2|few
CAWNGQDYGYTF
TGTGCCTGGAACGGACAAGACTATGGCTACACCTTC
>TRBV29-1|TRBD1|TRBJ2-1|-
CSVLSGGWGEQFF
TGCAGCGTTTTGTCAGGGGGCTGGGGTGAGCAGTTCTTC
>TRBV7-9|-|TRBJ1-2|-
CASSDRDPTIYGYTF
TGTGCCAGCAGCGACCGGGACCCGACCATCTATGGCTACACCTTC
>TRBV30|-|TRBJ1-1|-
CAWNLAMPGSAFF
TGTGCCTGGAACCTCGCTATGCCGGGGTCCGCTTTCTTT
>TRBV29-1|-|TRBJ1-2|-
CSVGEGYTF
TGCAGCGTTGGGGAGGGCTACACCTTC
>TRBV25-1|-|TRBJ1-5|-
CASSGPGQYSNQPQHF
TGTGCCAGCAGCGGGCCCGGACAGTATAGCAATCAGCCCCAGCATTTT
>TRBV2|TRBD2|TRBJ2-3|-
CASSVNGGGDTQYF
TGTGCCAGCAGTGTTAACGGGGGAGGGGATACGCAGTATTTT
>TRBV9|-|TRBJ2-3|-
CASSSLGLLYF
TGTGCCAGCAGCTCCTTGGGGCTTCTGTATTTT
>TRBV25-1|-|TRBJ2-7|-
CATQGGLPYEQYF
TGTGCCACCCAGGGGGGCCTTCCCTACGAGCAGTACTTC
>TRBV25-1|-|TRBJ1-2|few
CASSGNGRSNYGYTF
TGTGCCAGCAGTGGGAACGGCAGATCTAACTATGGCTACACCTTC
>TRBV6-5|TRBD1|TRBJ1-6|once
CASRRQGSSPLHF
TGTGCCAGCAGGAGACAGGGAAGTTCACCCCTCCACTTT
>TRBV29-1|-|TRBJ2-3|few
CSVEDRRGSTDTQYF
TGCAGCGTTGAAGATCGCCGGGGCAGCACAGATACGCAGTATTTT
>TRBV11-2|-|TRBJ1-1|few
CASSLPMNTEAFF
TGTGCCAGCAGCTTACCGATGAACACTGAAGCTTTCTTT
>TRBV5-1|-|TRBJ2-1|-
CASSFERAGNVRNEQFF
TGCGCCAGCAGCTTTGAGAGAGCCGGGAACGTACGGAATGAGCAGTTCTTC
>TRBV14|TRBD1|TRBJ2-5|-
CASSQDKGGAETQYF
TGTGCCAGCAGCCAAGATAAAGGGGGCGCGGAGACCCAGTACTTC
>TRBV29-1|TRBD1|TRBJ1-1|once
CSVRVGTVNTEAFF
TGCAGCGTGAGGGTCGGGACAGTGAACACTGAAGCTTTCTTT
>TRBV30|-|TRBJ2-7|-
CAWTRDSYEQYF
TGTGCCTGGACCAGGGACTCCTACGAGCAGTACTTC
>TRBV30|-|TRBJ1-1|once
CAWSAQKNTEAFF
TGTGCCTGGAGTGCCCAAAAGAACACTGAAGCTTTCTTT
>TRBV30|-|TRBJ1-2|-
CAWSVSWNRWEDYGYTF
TGTGCCTGGAGTGTATCCTGGAACCGGTGGGAGGATTATGGCTACACCTTC
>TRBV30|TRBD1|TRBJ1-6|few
CAWSPDGTGHSPLHF
TGTGCCTGGAGTCCTGACGGGACAGGGCATTCACCCCTCCACTTT
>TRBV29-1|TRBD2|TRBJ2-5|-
CSTIGGDIHQETQYF
TGCAGCACCATCGGGGGGGACATACACCAAGAGACCCAGTACTTC
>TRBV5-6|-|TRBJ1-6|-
CASSLGVTGYNSPLHF
TGTGCCAGCAGCTTGGGGGTGACGGGATATAATTCACCCCTCCACTTT
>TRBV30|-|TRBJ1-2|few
CAWSASDRPNYGYTF
TGTGCCTGGAGCGCGTCCGACAGGCCCAACTATGGCTACACCTTC